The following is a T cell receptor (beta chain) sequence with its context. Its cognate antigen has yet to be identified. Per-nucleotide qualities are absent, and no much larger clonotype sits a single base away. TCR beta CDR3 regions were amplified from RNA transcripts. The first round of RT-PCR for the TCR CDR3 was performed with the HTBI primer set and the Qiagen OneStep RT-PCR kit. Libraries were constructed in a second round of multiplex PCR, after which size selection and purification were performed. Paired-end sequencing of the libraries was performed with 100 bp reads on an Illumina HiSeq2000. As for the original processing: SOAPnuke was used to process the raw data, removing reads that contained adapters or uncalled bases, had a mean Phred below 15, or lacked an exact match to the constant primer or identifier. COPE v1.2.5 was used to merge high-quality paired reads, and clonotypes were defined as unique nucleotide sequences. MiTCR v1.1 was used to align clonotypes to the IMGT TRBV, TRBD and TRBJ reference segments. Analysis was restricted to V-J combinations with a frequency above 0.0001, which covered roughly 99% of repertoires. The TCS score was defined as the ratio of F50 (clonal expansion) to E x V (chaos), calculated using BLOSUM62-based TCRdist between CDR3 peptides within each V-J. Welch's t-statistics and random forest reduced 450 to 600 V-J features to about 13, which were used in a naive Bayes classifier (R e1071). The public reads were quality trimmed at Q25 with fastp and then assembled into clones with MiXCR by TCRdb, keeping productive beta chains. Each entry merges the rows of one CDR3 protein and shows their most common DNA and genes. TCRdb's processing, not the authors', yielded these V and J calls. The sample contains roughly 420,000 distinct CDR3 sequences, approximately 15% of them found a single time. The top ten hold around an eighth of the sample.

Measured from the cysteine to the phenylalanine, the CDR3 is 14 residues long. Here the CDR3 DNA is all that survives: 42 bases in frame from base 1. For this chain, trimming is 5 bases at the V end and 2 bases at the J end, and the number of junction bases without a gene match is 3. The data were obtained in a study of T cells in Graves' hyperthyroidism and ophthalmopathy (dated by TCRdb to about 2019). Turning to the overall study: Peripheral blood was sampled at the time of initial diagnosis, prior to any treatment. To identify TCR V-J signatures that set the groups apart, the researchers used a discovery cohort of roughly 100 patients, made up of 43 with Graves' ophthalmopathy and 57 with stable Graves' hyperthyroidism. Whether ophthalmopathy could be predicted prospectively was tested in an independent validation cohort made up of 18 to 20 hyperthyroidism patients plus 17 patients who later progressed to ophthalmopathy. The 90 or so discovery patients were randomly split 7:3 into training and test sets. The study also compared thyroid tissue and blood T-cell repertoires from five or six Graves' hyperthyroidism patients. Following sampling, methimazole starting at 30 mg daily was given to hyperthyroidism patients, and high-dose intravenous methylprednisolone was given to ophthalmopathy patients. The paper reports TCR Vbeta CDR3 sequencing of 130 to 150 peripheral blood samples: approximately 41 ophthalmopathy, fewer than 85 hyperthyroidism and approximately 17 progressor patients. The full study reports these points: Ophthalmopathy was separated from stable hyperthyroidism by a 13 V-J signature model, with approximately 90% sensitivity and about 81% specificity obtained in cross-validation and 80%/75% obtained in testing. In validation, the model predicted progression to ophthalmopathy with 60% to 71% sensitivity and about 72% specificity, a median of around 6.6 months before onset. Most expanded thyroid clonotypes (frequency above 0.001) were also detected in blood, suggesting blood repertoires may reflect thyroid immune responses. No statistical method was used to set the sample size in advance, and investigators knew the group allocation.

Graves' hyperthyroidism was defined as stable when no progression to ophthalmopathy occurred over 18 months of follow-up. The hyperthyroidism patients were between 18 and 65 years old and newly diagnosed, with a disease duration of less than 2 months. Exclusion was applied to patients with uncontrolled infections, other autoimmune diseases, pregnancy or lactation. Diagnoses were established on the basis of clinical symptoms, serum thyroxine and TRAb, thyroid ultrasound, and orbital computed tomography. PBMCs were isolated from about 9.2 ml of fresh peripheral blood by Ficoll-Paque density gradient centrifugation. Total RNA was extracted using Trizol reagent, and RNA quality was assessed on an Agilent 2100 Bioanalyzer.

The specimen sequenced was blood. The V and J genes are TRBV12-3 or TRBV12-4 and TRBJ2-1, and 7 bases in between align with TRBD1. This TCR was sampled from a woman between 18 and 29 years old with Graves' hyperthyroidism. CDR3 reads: CASSLTGPYNEQFF. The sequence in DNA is TGTGCCAGCAGTCTGACAGGGCCCTACAATGAGCAGTTCTTC.